The TCR beta chain under discussion was sequenced for a study of T cell responses to AZD1222 COVID-19 vaccine. Study summary: Whether given at about 4 or about 12 weeks, second doses were pooled.

The repertoire was sequenced with immunoSEQ multiplex PCR; TCRdb's copy has only in-frame clones and lacks some. This table holds fewer than 130,000 clones, 70% to 90% found once. General study points: Recipients of AZD1222 seropositive at baseline numbered only 6 or 7. The CD4 TCRs associated with vaccination extended across spike and predominated at 160-218 and 743-854.

The length of the CDR3 is 16 residues. The germline V gene has CDR1 SGHVS and CDR2 FNYEAQ. Deletions cut 6 bases from V and 0 bases from J, with 14 bases between. Notes on this clone: Its antigen is unknown.

The rearrangement uses TRBV7-6 and TRBJ2-2, with D tentatively TRBD1 (5 bases). The sequenced sample was peripheral blood, obtained on day 0 of AZD1222 vaccination. This sequence originates from an adult in good health. As DNA, the CDR3 is TGTGCCAGCAGTTTGGGGCGATCGTCGAACACCGGGGAGCTGTTTTTT. Its translation: CASSLGRSSNTGELFF. The whole variable domain, filled in from reference TRBV7-6 and TRBJ2-2, reads GAGVSQSPRYKVTKRGQDVALRCDPISGHVSLYWYRQALGQGPEFLTYFNYEAQQDKSGLPNDRFSAERPEGSISTLTIQRTEQRDSAMYRCASSLGRSSNTGELFFGEGSRLTVL.